These T cell receptor beta chains were read from a single sample in a study of identical twins. MiXCR, applied by TCRdb to the 5' RACE reads, yields one record per CDR3 protein. The sample has 430,000 or so distinct CDR3 sequences, 20% to 25% seen once. The data were also submitted as part of a second study, on T cells expressing NK-cell markers.

Sequenced input: CD4+ T cells sorted from blood. These receptors came from a woman younger than 30 in good health. CDR3s include the opening cysteine and the closing phenylalanine or tryptophan. D genes are given only for firm matches. Some rows have no size entry. The others give once, few or many, or a class for an expanded clone.

clone size	J gene	D gene	V gene	CDR3 protein	CDR3 DNA
NA	TRBJ1-5	NA	TRBV20-1	CSATFTAGQPQHF	TGCAGTGCTACCTTCACGGCCGGTCAGCCCCAGCATTTT
NA	TRBJ2-6	TRBD1	TRBV7-8	CASSLGTGGSSGANVLTF	TGTGCCAGCAGCTTAGGTACAGGGGGTAGCTCTGGGGCCAACGTCCTGACTTTC
NA	TRBJ2-7	NA	TRBV7-9	CASSFNPSEQYF	TGTGCCAGCAGCTTTAACCCCAGCGAGCAGTACTTC
many	TRBJ2-1	NA	TRBV12-3/TRBV12-4	CASSFVRTSYNEQFF	TGTGCCAGCAGTTTTGTCAGAACCTCCTACAATGAGCAGTTCTTC
NA	TRBJ2-7	NA	TRBV29-1	CSVEKGYEQYF	TGCAGCGTTGAAAAGGGGTACGAGCAGTACTTC
few	TRBJ2-7	NA	TRBV5-1	CASGSGGELTYEQYF	TGCGCCAGCGGGTCGGGGGGCGAACTGACCTACGAGCAGTACTTC
NA	TRBJ2-1	NA	TRBV2	CASSRGTGNEQFF	TGTGCCAGCAGTAGAGGGACCGGAAATGAGCAGTTCTTC
NA	TRBJ1-4	TRBD1	TRBV6-1	CASSKLDRGEKLFF	TGTGCCAGCAGTAAACTTGACAGGGGGGAAAAACTGTTTTTT
NA	TRBJ1-2	TRBD1	TRBV9	CASSLRTGEREGYTF	TGTGCCAGCAGCCTTCGGACAGGGGAGAGGGAGGGCTACACCTTC
NA	TRBJ2-1	TRBD1	TRBV6-5	CASSSGTGGNEQFF	TGTGCCAGCAGTTCCGGGACAGGTGGGAATGAGCAGTTCTTC
few	TRBJ2-6	NA	TRBV4-2	CASSQDLSGANVLTF	TGTGCCAGCAGCCAAGACCTTTCTGGGGCCAACGTCCTGACTTTC
NA	TRBJ1-2	NA	TRBV4-3	CASSQDEGDGYTF	TGCGCCAGCAGCCAAGATGAGGGCGACGGCTACACCTTC
NA	TRBJ2-5	NA	TRBV10-1	CASSDETGRETQYF	TGCGCCAGCAGTGATGAGACAGGGAGGGAGACCCAGTACTTC
few	TRBJ2-7	NA	TRBV18	CASSPGWGASYEQYF	TGTGCCAGCTCACCAGGGTGGGGCGCATCCTACGAGCAGTACTTC
many	TRBJ2-1	NA	TRBV12-3/TRBV12-4	CASTLANEQFF	TGTGCCAGCACTCTAGCCAATGAGCAGTTCTTC
few	TRBJ1-4	NA	TRBV5-5	CASSLAVATNEKLFF	TGTGCCAGCAGCTTAGCGGTCGCAACTAATGAAAAACTGTTTTTT
NA	TRBJ1-4	NA	TRBV15	CATSRDQDEKLFF	TGTGCCACCAGCAGAGATCAGGATGAAAAACTGTTTTTT
few	TRBJ1-2	NA	TRBV5-6	CASSERGPYGYTF	TGTGCCAGCAGCGAACGGGGGCCCTATGGCTACACCTTC
NA	TRBJ1-1	NA	TRBV5-5	CASSLAGAVDTEAFF	TGTGCCAGCAGCTTGGCCGGGGCAGTCGATACTGAAGCTTTCTTT
few	TRBJ2-7	TRBD1	TRBV12-3/TRBV12-4	CASTPTDRGEQYF	TGTGCCAGCACCCCTACCGACAGGGGCGAGCAGTACTTC
few	TRBJ1-1	TRBD1	TRBV5-1	CASKGQANTEAFF	TGCGCCAGCAAGGGACAGGCGAACACTGAAGCTTTCTTT
NA	TRBJ2-3	NA	TRBV5-4	CASSLGGGRGTQYF	TGTGCCAGCAGCTTGGGGGGGGGCAGAGGTACGCAGTATTTT
few	TRBJ1-2	TRBD1	TRBV9	CASSEGQGASYGYTF	TGTGCCAGCAGCGAGGGACAGGGTGCTAGCTATGGCTACACCTTC
few	TRBJ1-1	NA	TRBV18	CASSPKQNTEAFF	TGTGCCAGCTCACCAAAACAGAACACTGAAGCTTTCTTT
many	TRBJ1-1	NA	TRBV10-3	CAISEMGGVNTEAFF	TGTGCCATCAGTGAGATGGGAGGAGTAAACACTGAAGCTTTCTTT
NA	TRBJ2-3	NA	TRBV12-3/TRBV12-4	CASSYGGHTDTQYF	TGTGCCAGCAGCTACGGGGGTCACACAGATACGCAGTATTTT
few	TRBJ2-3	TRBD2	TRBV5-6	CASSSLAGVDTQYF	TGTGCCAGCAGCTCGCTAGCGGGAGTGGATACGCAGTATTTT
NA	TRBJ1-1	NA	TRBV29-1	CSVVGTEAFF	TGCAGCGTTGTAGGTACTGAAGCTTTCTTT
few	TRBJ2-2	NA	TRBV27	CASSLFVGGRGSGELFF	TGTGCCAGCAGTTTATTTGTTGGTGGCAGGGGATCCGGGGAGCTGTTTTTT
NA	TRBJ2-1	NA	TRBV5-5	CASSRGAASSYNEQFF	TGTGCCAGCAGCCGGGGGGCGGCAAGCTCCTACAATGAGCAGTTCTTC
NA	TRBJ2-2	TRBD1	TRBV30	CAWARGTGNTGELFF	TGTGCCTGGGCCCGAGGGACAGGGAACACCGGGGAGCTGTTTTTT
NA	TRBJ2-7	NA	TRBV18	CASSPPVAYEQYF	TGTGCCAGCTCACCACCAGTAGCCTACGAGCAGTACTTC
NA	TRBJ2-1	TRBD2	TRBV7-6	CASSLNSGASEQFF	TGTGCCAGCAGCTTAAATAGCGGGGCCAGCGAGCAGTTCTTC
few	TRBJ2-5	NA	TRBV20-1	CSARIETQYF	TGCAGTGCTAGAATCGAGACCCAGTACTTC
many	TRBJ1-2	TRBD1	TRBV5-1	CASSPYVLRQGMVNYGYTF	TGCGCCAGCAGCCCTTACGTACTCCGACAGGGGATGGTTAACTATGGCTACACCTTC
NA	TRBJ2-1	NA	TRBV20-1	CSARGGTPPVF	TGCAGTGCCAGGGGGGGGACCCCACCGGTCTTC
few	TRBJ2-7	TRBD2	TRBV10-3	CATLLAGAYEQYF	TGTGCCACACTTTTAGCGGGCGCATACGAGCAGTACTTC
few	TRBJ2-1	TRBD2	TRBV29-1	CSVVGTSGSYNEQFF	TGCAGCGTAGTCGGGACTAGCGGGAGTTACAATGAGCAGTTCTTC
NA	TRBJ2-3	NA	TRBV4-3	CASSQGPANAETDTQYF	TGCGCCAGCAGCCAAGGGCCGGCTAACGCCGAAACAGATACGCAGTATTTT
NA	TRBJ1-2	NA	TRBV5-1	CASSAGPTRGSYTF	TGCGCCAGCAGCGCGGGCCCCACGCGGGGAAGCTACACCTTC
NA	TRBJ2-3	TRBD2	TRBV7-2	CASSAHSGLSTDTQYF	TGTGCCAGCAGCGCCCATAGCGGGCTTAGCACAGATACGCAGTATTTT
few	TRBJ2-7	NA	TRBV6-1	CASRSGQSSYEQYF	TGTGCCAGCCGATCCGGACAGAGCTCCTACGAGCAGTACTTC
few	TRBJ2-7	NA	TRBV5-1	CASSLEVNNEQYF	TGCGCCAGCAGCTTGGAGGTGAACAACGAGCAGTACTTC
once	TRBJ2-3	TRBD1	TRBV28	CASSLRDRGRDTQYF	TGTGCCAGCAGCCTCCGGGACAGGGGGCGAGATACGCAGTATTTT
few	TRBJ1-3	TRBD1	TRBV20-1	CSAGGGTGLNTIYF	TGCAGTGCTGGGGGTGGGACAGGGCTCAACACCATATATTTT
NA	TRBJ1-6	NA	TRBV9	CASSPGPQRNSPLHF	TGTGCCAGCAGCCCCGGGCCGCAACGGAATTCACCCCTCCACTTT
once	TRBJ2-7	TRBD1	TRBV7-9	CASSNQGQTYEQYF	TGTGCCAGCAGTAACCAGGGACAGACCTACGAGCAGTACTTC
NA	TRBJ1-6	NA	TRBV20-1	CSARGGQSYNSPLHF	TGCAGTGCTAGGGGGGGGCAATCCTATAATTCACCCCTCCACTTT
NA	TRBJ2-1	TRBD2	TRBV6-2/TRBV6-3	CASSYSSSHVRLAGGRGEQFF	TGTGCCAGCAGTTACTCGAGTTCCCATGTTAGACTAGCGGGAGGAAGAGGGGAGCAGTTCTTC
NA	TRBJ2-7	NA	TRBV15	CATSRAYEQYF	TGTGCCACCAGCAGAGCTTACGAGCAGTACTTC
NA	TRBJ2-7	NA	TRBV20-1	CSATGTRVYEQYF	TGCAGTGCTACCGGGACACGGGTTTACGAGCAGTACTTC
few	TRBJ2-5	TRBD1	TRBV29-1	CSTRTGGSGETQYF	TGCAGCACCCGAACAGGGGGCTCTGGGGAGACCCAGTACTTC
NA	TRBJ2-5	NA	TRBV5-1	CASSFAPWETQYF	TGCGCCAGCAGCTTTGCCCCGTGGGAGACCCAGTACTTC